This T cell receptor beta chain was obtained from a study of cytomegalovirus exposure and HLA in healthy donors. A word on this clone: The antigen is undetermined.

General study points: Cytomegalovirus association was assigned to 170 or so TCR beta chains.

The donors, nominally healthy at sampling, likely had unrecorded immune exposures. PCR was performed using 60 Vbeta and 13 Jbeta primers. Assay: immunoSEQ multiplex PCR; the TCRdb copy retains only in-frame clones and omits some. The sample gives about 140,000 clones, approximately 86% of which show up once; 0.5% to 0.65% is in the top ten. The CDR3 is 16 amino acids. Germline trimming cut 5 bases from V and 4 bases from J; bases unmatched to any gene: 7. Germline V gives CDR1 SGHAT, CDR2 FQNNGV. V is TRBV11-2 and J is TRBJ2-5, with 13 bases identical to TRBD2. This clonotype was sampled from a woman aged 40-49 years in good health and CMV-seronegative. Material for sequencing was PBMCs. Here the CDR3 reads CASSTGLAGDGETQYF. The CDR3 bases are TGTGCCAGCAGCACCGGACTAGCGGGAGATGGAGAGACCCAGTACTTC.